This T cell receptor beta chain was identified during a study of blood T cell repertoires in COVID-19 (dated by TCRdb to the early 2020s). General notes on the study: Samples covering the acute and convalescent phases of COVID-19 were provided by collaborators in the United States, Italy and Spain. The prospective study material was composed of cDNA or gDNA derived from T cells, B-cell-depleted T cells, or PBMCs. Subjects who had been exposed to COVID-19, were actively infected with it, or had recovered from it provided the deeply sampled blood TCRbeta repertoires that made up the dataset. The repertoires were released in a freely available public database intended as a resource for research on the immune response to SARS-CoV-2. The samples were drawn from the first 160 participants of the ongoing ImmuneRACE study and from over 950 subjects provided by 6 global collaborators. Nearly every sample came with metadata listing a de-identified subject ID, COVID-19 status, age in years and sex. Where available, HLA class I and class II types were obtained from metadata supplied by the sample provider rather than from assay-based typing. Results the study describes overall, beyond this receptor: The amount of clinical and demographic metadata varied by source and participant and was provided uncurated.

The germline V gene (reference sequence) sets CDR1 to GTSNPN and CDR2 to SVGIG. The CDR3 runs 12 amino acids, cysteine and phenylalanine included. Only the CDR3 region is kept as DNA, spanning 36 bases read in frame from base 1. V sheds 2 bases and J sheds 8 bases, leaving 12 bases between their ends. Remarks on this clone: Its antigen has not been determined. Within one base of it there is no much larger clone, and no base qualities were kept.

The immunoSEQ Assay, a bias-controlled multiplex PCR, was used to amplify TCRbeta CDR3 regions from genomic DNA. On the study's bioinformatics: The number of nucleated cells in each sample was estimated by amplification of reference gene primers within the assay. Sequence reads were collapsed and filtered to measure the absolute abundance of every unique TCRbeta CDR3 rearrangement. For each sample, productive Simpson clonality was calculated as the square root of Simpson's diversity index across productive rearrangements. TCRdb obtained this table from immuneACCESS and retained in-frame rearrangements with V and J assigned. These tables miss some clones; where compared with another copy, unresolved V genes account for less than half of the shortfall, and the remainder is unexplained. V, J and clone size reflect that table, while D and trimming were determined from the DNA. The table for this sample lists approximately 180,000 clones; 87% of them were counted only once. The ten largest clones add up to roughly 21% of the sample.

The collaborating institutions used their own protocols to collect whole blood in K2EDTA tubes. Collaborator samples were shipped for TCRbeta analysis as frozen whole blood, isolated PBMCs, or DNA extracted from either sample type. The sequenced material came from peripheral blood. The V and J genes are TRBV30 and TRBJ1-2; the D gene lacks a confident call. The clonotype originates from a man aged 60-69 years with active or convalescent COVID-19. The nucleotides are TGTGCCTGGAGTCCCGCCAGTACGGGCTACACCTTC. This gives the protein CAWSPASTGYTF.